This TCR beta chain is drawn from a study of blood T cell repertoires in COVID-19. Looking at the study overall: Spain, Italy and the United States supplied samples that represented acute and convalescent COVID-19. Sources were T cells, B-cell-depleted T cells, or PBMCs; the material itself was cDNA or gDNA.

Enrollees, roughly 18 to 89 years old, lived in fewer than 25 US areas. Looked up from germline, CDR1 is SGHRS and CDR2 is YFSETQ. The CDR3 is made up of 14 amino acids. V shed 0 bases and J 5 bases; nucleotides not matched to a gene: 4. Here immunoSEQ multiplex PCR was the method, and the copy in TCRdb shows in-frame clones only, minus some. The sample lists around 130,000 clones, 84% occurring once. The chain joins TRBV5-1 to TRBJ2-5; 7 bases align to TRBD2. This clonotype was sampled from a middle-aged man with acute COVID-19. The sequenced sample consisted of PBMCs or T cells enriched from blood (not recorded which). In nucleotides, the CDR3 is TGCGCCAGCAGCTTGGTTCTAGCGGAGGAGACCCAGTACTTC. Translated: CASSLVLAEETQYF.